The clone carrying this T cell receptor (beta chain) was counted between two and nine times. Germline V gene data show CDR1 as SNHLY and CDR2 as FYNNEI. The V and J ends lost 3 bases and 6 bases, in that order; junction bases with no gene match: 1. The length of the CDR3 is 14 residues. Plates contained approximately 200,000 CFSE-labeled responder cells and approximately 200,000 irradiated, violet-dye-labeled stimulator cells. The data stem from a study of graft-versus-host responses after intestinal transplantation. TCRdb's table, derived via immunoSEQ multiplex PCR, lists solely in-frame clones and lacks some. There are about 7,400 clones in the sample; roughly 33% occur only once, and roughly 4% lies in the top ten.

Sample: alloreactive CD4+ T cells from a mixed lymphocyte reaction culture, taken before transplantation. Subset denoted: CFSE-low proliferating T cells sorted from roughly six-day pre-transplant mixed lymphocyte reaction (GvH or HvG direction). The source of this sequence is a human patient who was an organ donor for intestinal transplantation. This rearrangement joins TRBV2 to TRBJ1-6; 8 bases align to TRBD1. Here the CDR3 DNA reads TGTGCCAGCAGTGACAGGGGGCGTAATTCACCCCTCCACTTT. This sequence encodes CASSDRGRNSPLHF.